This T cell receptor beta chain was sequenced in a study of CD8+ T cells in alopecia areata. Study summary: Tofacitinib was taken orally by treated patients, and the dose was 5 to 10 mg twice daily. Severity of treated patients was scored by affected scalp percentage. The study gave tofacitinib for 6 to 18 months, then 6 months off drug. Study findings and constraints: More clonal than normal scalp was lesional scalp, particularly alopecia totalis/universalis.

The table lists this clone with a count of one. The antigen is not known. Following RNA extraction, reverse transcription yielded cDNA that acted as the sequencing template. TCRdb's table, derived via immunoSEQ multiplex PCR, lists solely in-frame clones and lacks some. Of about 180,000 clones in the sample, 53% were seen once. Treatment reported: oral pan-JAK inhibitor, 5-10 mg twice daily. This receptor was identified in a human donor with alopecia areata. This specimen was CD8+ T cells sorted from blood, taken at week 24, from a patient treated with tofacitinib.

The CDR3 region has the DNA TGTGCCAGCAGCTTAAGGAAAAACTATGGCTACACCTTC. Protein product: CASSLRKNYGYTF. The rearrangement uses TRBV7-2 and TRBJ1-2; D unclear. The CDR3 is made up of 13 amino acids. Germline V gene data show CDR1 as SGHTA and CDR2 as FQGNSA. The V end was cut by 2 bases, the J end by 2 bases, with 6 bases between.